A selection of T cell receptor beta chains follows, all from one sample in a study of long-term antiretroviral therapy in people with HIV. TCRdb's table, derived via immunoSEQ multiplex PCR, lists solely in-frame clones and lacks some. The sample includes some 9,600 clones, roughly 84% of them seen just once. The sequencing used unsorted PBMCs, collected 0.3 years before starting antiretroviral therapy. Receptors were obtained from a man under 40 with HIV. The CDR3 runs from the conserved cysteine through the conserved F or W. Fields, in order: D gene, clone size, J gene, V gene, CDR3 DNA, CDR3 protein. A D gene is named only where the DNA matches it firmly. The listing skips clone size in some rows; elsewhere it reads once, few, many or a size class.

TRBD2,NA,TRBJ2-3,TRBV11-2,TGTGCCAGCAGCTTCAGCGGGGGGTCGGATACGCAGTATTTT,CASSFSGGSDTQYF
TRBD2,NA,TRBJ2-7,TRBV11-2,TGTGCCAGCAGCTTAGTTTCCGGGACTAGTTTATCCGAGCAGTACTTC,CASSLVSGTSLSEQYF
NA,few,TRBJ2-7,TRBV10-3,TGTGCCATCAGTGACATCGACCTTTACGAGCAGTACTTC,CAISDIDLYEQYF
NA,NA,TRBJ2-1,TRBV5-1,TGCGCCAGTGCTCAGAGCTCCTACAATGAGCAGTTCTTC,CASAQSSYNEQFF
NA,NA,TRBJ2-7,TRBV5-5,TGTGCCAGCAGCTTACCAGGGAGGAGCGAGCAGTACTTC,CASSLPGRSEQYF
TRBD1,NA,TRBJ2-3,TRBV5-1,TGCGCCAGCAGCTTGGGGGGACAGAGCACAGATACGCAGTATTTT,CASSLGGQSTDTQYF
TRBD2,NA,TRBJ2-3,TRBV30,TGTGCCCTCCGGGGGGGAGGCACAGATACGCAGTATTTT,CALRGGGTDTQYF
TRBD2,NA,TRBJ2-3,TRBV6-1,TGTGCCAGCAGTGAAGAATTCCGGATGATGAGGCAGCGGGGAAGCACAGATACGCAGTATTTT,CASSEEFRMMRQRGSTDTQYF
TRBD1,NA,TRBJ1-1,TRBV9,TGTGCCAGCAGCTTGACAGGGGAGGTGACGAACACTGAAGCTTTCTTT,CASSLTGEVTNTEAFF
TRBD2,NA,TRBJ2-7,TRBV27,TGTGCCAGCAGTTTAGCGGGAGGGCTGCCCTACGAGCAGTACTTC,CASSLAGGLPYEQYF
TRBD2,NA,TRBJ2-7,TRBV11-2,TGTGCCAGCAGTATTGCCGCCACTAGCGTCTACGAGCAGTACTTC,CASSIAATSVYEQYF
NA,NA,TRBJ1-3,TRBV18,TGTGCCAGCTCGACGGCGCTGTTGGGAAACACCATATATTTT,CASSTALLGNTIYF
NA,few,TRBJ2-7,TRBV6-6,TGTGCCAGCAGAAAATGGGCAGGGAGCTCCTACGAGCAGTACTTC,CASRKWAGSSYEQYF
TRBD2,NA,TRBJ2-4,TRBV4-2,TGTGCCAGCAGCCAAGAACTAGCGGGACCAGGAGTAGCCAAAAACATTCAGTACTTC,CASSQELAGPGVAKNIQYF
NA,NA,TRBJ1-1,TRBV25-1,TGTGCCAGCAGTGAATCCCCGGGAACGGAGGCTTTCTTT,CASSESPGTEAFF
NA,NA,TRBJ1-1,TRBV5-5,TGTGCCAGCAGCGATACGGATATTAGGGCTTTCTTT,CASSDTDIRAFF
NA,NA,TRBJ1-2,TRBV6-5,TGTGCCAGCAGTACTCCCGAGGGTTCTAACTATGGCTACACCTTC,CASSTPEGSNYGYTF